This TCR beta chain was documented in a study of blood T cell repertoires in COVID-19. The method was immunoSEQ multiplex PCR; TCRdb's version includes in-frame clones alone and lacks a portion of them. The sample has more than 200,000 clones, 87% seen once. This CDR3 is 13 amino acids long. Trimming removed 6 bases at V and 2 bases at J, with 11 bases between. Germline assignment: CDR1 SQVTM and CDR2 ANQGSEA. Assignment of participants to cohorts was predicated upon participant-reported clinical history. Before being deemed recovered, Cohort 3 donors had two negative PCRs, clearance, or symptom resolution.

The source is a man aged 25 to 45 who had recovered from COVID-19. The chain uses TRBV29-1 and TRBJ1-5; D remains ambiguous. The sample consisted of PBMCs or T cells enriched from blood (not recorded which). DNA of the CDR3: TGCAGCGTCCAGACCGGAGGCAATCAGCCCCAGCATTTT. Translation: CSVQTGGNQPQHF.